The rows below give T cell receptor beta chains drawn from one sample of a study of neurological immune-mediated disorders. One entry per CDR3 protein, called by TCRdb with MiXCR from the 5' RACE reads. Among tens of thousands of distinct CDR3 sequences listed, around 5% were seen once. Input material: PBMCs. These receptors were obtained from a woman between 65 and 79 years old with multiple sclerosis. Each CDR3 is given with its conserved first and last residue. Fields, in order: D gene, clone size, J gene, V gene, CDR3 protein, CDR3 DNA. A D gene is named only where the DNA matches it firmly. Some rows mark clone size as missing; the rest say once, few, many or name a class of expanded clone.

TRBD1 many TRBJ2-2 TRBV20-1 CSATRQGNTGELFF TGCAGTGCAACCAGACAGGGGAACACCGGGGAGCTGTTTTTT
NA many TRBJ1-2 TRBV5-4 CASSLVGGDGYTF TGTGCCAGCAGCTTGGTGGGAGGTGATGGCTACACCTTC
TRBD2 many TRBJ2-1 TRBV5-1 CASSLEAGAYNEQFF TGCGCCAGCAGCTTGGAGGCGGGAGCCTACAATGAGCAGTTCTTC
TRBD1 many TRBJ1-5 TRBV20-1 CSASGDSRGGGSQPQHF TGCAGTGCTAGTGGGGACAGTAGGGGGGGAGGTAGTCAGCCCCAGCATTTT
TRBD2 many TRBJ2-7 TRBV7-2 CASSWTSGPSYEQYF TGTGCCAGCAGCTGGACTAGCGGGCCCTCCTACGAGCAGTACTTC
NA many TRBJ1-4 TRBV5-1 CASSLDRAYEKLFF TGCGCCAGCAGCTTGGACAGGGCATATGAAAAACTGTTTTTT
TRBD2 many TRBJ2-3 TRBV4-1 CASSPLGLAESTDTQYF TGCGCCAGCAGCCCCCTAGGACTAGCGGAAAGCACAGATACGCAGTATTTT
NA many TRBJ2-3 TRBV7-2 CASSSSGGSTQYF TGTGCCAGCAGCTCCAGTGGCGGATCTACGCAGTATTTT
NA many TRBJ2-2 TRBV5-1 CASSLVRKNTGELFF TGCGCCAGCAGCTTGGTACGGAAGAACACCGGGGAGCTGTTTTTT
NA many TRBJ2-7 TRBV15 CATSRQGPTYEQYF TGTGCCACCAGCAGACAGGGGCCTACCTACGAGCAGTACTTC
TRBD2 many TRBJ2-3 TRBV7-2 CASSPGTRPDTQYF TGTGCCAGCTCCCCTGGGACTAGACCAGATACGCAGTATTTT
NA many TRBJ2-7 TRBV21-1 CASSKEGGDLFYEQYF TGTGCCAGCAGCAAAGAAGGCGGGGACCTCTTCTACGAGCAGTACTTC
NA many TRBJ2-5 TRBV3-2 CASSPLQHQETQYF TGTGCCAGCAGCCCACTCCAGCACCAAGAGACCCAGTACTTC
NA many TRBJ1-2 TRBV6-5 CASSLGGFYGYTF TGTGCCAGCAGTTTGGGCGGCTTCTATGGCTACACCTTC
NA many TRBJ2-7 TRBV20-1 CSAGPGTPYEQYF TGCAGTGCAGGACCCGGGACTCCATACGAGCAGTACTTC
TRBD2 NA TRBJ2-1 TRBV20-1 CSAIGRSYNEQFF TGCAGTGCTATCGGGAGGAGCTACAATGAGCAGTTCTTC
NA NA TRBJ2-1 TRBV4-2 CASSQDWANEQFF TGTGCCAGCAGCCAAGATTGGGCAAATGAGCAGTTCTTC
TRBD2 many TRBJ2-1 TRBV12-3/TRBV12-4 CASSLGTISYNEQFF TGTGCCAGCAGTTTGGGGACTATCTCCTACAATGAGCAGTTCTTC
NA many TRBJ2-7 TRBV12-3/TRBV12-4 CASSLGLGRYEQYF TGTGCCAGCAGTTTGGGCTTAGGCCGATACGAGCAGTACTTC
TRBD1 many TRBJ2-2 TRBV3-1 CASSHRGLYTGELFF TGTGCCAGCAGCCACAGGGGGCTTTACACCGGGGAGCTGTTTTTT
TRBD1 many TRBJ2-2 TRBV20-1 CSATPGQGNTGELFF TGCAGTGCTACGCCAGGACAGGGGAACACCGGGGAGCTGTTTTTT
NA few TRBJ2-2 TRBV7-2 CASSYSRTGELFF TGTGCCAGCAGCTACTCACGCACCGGGGAGCTGTTTTTT
TRBD2 many TRBJ2-6 TRBV7-2 CASSPAGLAGSSGANVLTF TGTGCCAGCAGCCCCGCCGGACTAGCGGGTTCCTCTGGGGCCAACGTCCTGACTTTC
NA NA TRBJ2-1 TRBV14 CDSSRQYNEQFF TGTGACAGCAGCAGGCAATACAATGAGCAGTTCTTC
TRBD2 NA TRBJ2-1 TRBV11-2 CASSLVFAGGGNEQFF TGTGCCAGCAGCTTAGTCTTTGCGGGAGGCGGCAATGAGCAGTTCTTC
NA many TRBJ1-5 TRBV4-3 CASSQDRGHNQPQHF TGCGCCAGCAGCCAAGATCGAGGTCATAATCAGCCCCAGCATTTT
TRBD2 NA TRBJ2-1 TRBV15 CATSRVSSGRGSEQFF TGTGCCACCAGCAGAGTGTCTAGCGGGAGGGGGAGTGAGCAGTTCTTC
NA many TRBJ2-5 TRBV5-5 CASNPPQETQYF TGTGCCAGCAACCCGCCCCAAGAGACCCAGTACTTC
NA many TRBJ1-3 TRBV7-2 CASSFTSSGNTIYF TGTGCCAGCAGCTTCACTTCGTCTGGAAACACCATATATTTT
TRBD2 NA TRBJ2-1 TRBV20-1 CSALLGLAGDEQFF TGCAGTGCTCTCTTGGGGCTAGCGGGCGATGAGCAGTTCTTC
NA many TRBJ2-1 TRBV27 CASSYGGPDNEQFF TGTGCCAGCAGTTATGGGGGACCCGACAATGAGCAGTTCTTC
NA many TRBJ2-1 TRBV7-3 CASSFRSSYNEQFF TGTGCCAGCAGCTTCCGTAGCTCCTACAATGAGCAGTTCTTC
NA many TRBJ2-1 TRBV9 CASSPGSEQFF TGTGCCAGCAGCCCCGGCTCTGAGCAGTTCTTC
NA many TRBJ2-7 TRBV29-1 CSVGGGIDEQYF TGCAGCGTTGGCGGGGGCATCGACGAGCAGTACTTC
NA many TRBJ1-4 TRBV12-3/TRBV12-4 CASSSRQANEKLFF TGTGCCAGCAGTTCCAGACAGGCGAATGAAAAACTGTTTTTT
TRBD2 many TRBJ2-7 TRBV20-1 CSARDPGLRENPYEQYF TGCAGTGCTAGAGATCCCGGCTTGCGGGAGAACCCCTACGAGCAGTACTTC
TRBD1 NA TRBJ2-5 TRBV5-1 CASSHGTGEGTQYF TGCGCCAGCAGCCACGGGACAGGGGAAGGGACCCAGTACTTC
TRBD1 many TRBJ1-2 TRBV18 CASTAPRDRIVYGYTF TGTGCCAGCACCGCTCCCCGGGACAGGATAGTCTATGGCTACACCTTC
NA many TRBJ2-1 TRBV21-1 CASSKDSSGNSYNEQFF TGTGCCAGCAGCAAAGACTCTAGCGGTAACTCCTACAATGAGCAGTTCTTC
NA many TRBJ1-6 TRBV20-1 CSASAGTNSPLHF TGCAGTGCTAGTGCGGGGACTAATTCACCCCTCCACTTT
TRBD1 many TRBJ1-1 TRBV20-1 CSARDSGQGTYTEAFF TGCAGTGCTAGAGATTCCGGACAGGGGACTTACACTGAAGCTTTCTTT
TRBD1 many TRBJ2-7 TRBV20-1 CSAQGQSSYEQYF TGCAGTGCTCAGGGACAGAGCTCCTACGAGCAGTACTTC
TRBD2 many TRBJ2-1 TRBV20-1 CSALRLAGVDNEQFF TGCAGTGCCCTGCGACTAGCGGGAGTGGACAATGAGCAGTTCTTC
NA few TRBJ2-1 TRBV5-1 CASSLITGTTMNEQFF TGCGCCAGCAGCTTAATCACAGGGACAACGATGAATGAGCAGTTCTTC
NA many TRBJ2-1 TRBV11-1 CASSGLSRGNEQFF TGTGCCAGCAGCGGCCTTAGCCGAGGCAATGAGCAGTTCTTC
TRBD2 many TRBJ2-1 TRBV5-1 CASSLLAGVYNEQFF TGCGCCAGCAGCTTGTTAGCGGGAGTTTATAATGAGCAGTTCTTC
NA many TRBJ2-1 TRBV4-3 CASSQDLAATYNEQFF TGCGCCAGCAGCCAAGATCTAGCAGCTACCTACAATGAGCAGTTCTTC
NA few TRBJ1-1 TRBV7-2 CASSSWSGKVNTEAFF TGTGCCAGCAGCTCCTGGAGCGGGAAAGTGAACACTGAAGCTTTCTTT
TRBD1 many TRBJ1-5 TRBV7-2 CASSSHDRGRNQPQHF TGTGCCAGCAGCTCGCACGACAGGGGACGCAATCAGCCCCAGCATTTT